Below, 32 T cell receptor beta chains from the same sample are listed, as sequenced in a study of blood T cells in healthy people across ages. A second roughly 7 to 12 cycle PCR used barcoded and J-beta primers. MiXCR was run by TCRdb on the 5' RACE reads, yielding one entry per CDR3 protein. The sample holds under 1,000,000 distinct CDR3 sequences; 35% to 60% are singletons and the top ten take 18%. The specimen sequenced was blood. Receptor source: a man older than 75 in good health.

The V call is TRBV29-1, the J call TRBJ2-6, with D unclear. In germline, CDR1 is SQVTM, CDR2 ANQGSEA. The CDR3 consists of 13 residues. V shed 6 bases and J shed 0 bases, with 6 bases lying between them. CDR3 loop: CSVVISGANVLTF. In DNA, the CDR3 is TGCAGCGTGGTAATCTCTGGGGCCAACGTCCTGACTTTC.

There are a few counts of this clonotype. The chain uses TRBV6-5 and TRBJ1-2; 9 positions match TRBD1. CDR3 size: 15 residues. Germline values: CDR1 MNHEY, CDR2 SVGAGI. Germline trimming cut 5 bases from V and 4 bases from J; bases unmatched to any gene: 8. This CDR3 is CASSDYRGPSYGYTF. The DNA for the CDR3 is TGTGCCAGCAGTGACTACAGGGGGCCCAGCTATGGCTACACCTTC.

Worth noting for this clonotype: Since a much larger clone is just one base distant, this may be a read error. This chain uses TRBV2 with TRBJ2-4; either TRBD1 or TRBD2 may fit D (5 bases each). The J call may be mistaken, given a closer DNA end match to TRBJ2-7. In germline, CDR1 is SNHLY, CDR2 FYNNEI. This CDR3 is 13 amino acids long. CDR3 protein: CASSGDANYEQYF. In DNA form, the CDR3 reads TGTGCCAGCAGTGGGGACGCCAACTACGAGCAGTACTTC.

The V gene is TRBV7-8, the J gene TRBJ2-7, with TRBD1 matching 8 bases. The V segment lost 1 base and the J segment 5 bases; nucleotides outside the gene matches: 10. There are 16 residues in the CDR3. Germline V CDR1 and CDR2: SGHVS, FQNEAQ. The CDR3 DNA reads TGTGCCAGCAGCTTAGGGCAGGGGGCTTTAAGGGACGAGCAGTACTTC. It translates to CASSLGQGALRDEQYF.

The chain is built from TRBV6-5 and TRBJ2-2, with 7 positions matching TRBD1. The junction had 3 bases not matched to a gene; V was cut back by 2 bases and J by 0 bases. In germline, CDR1 is MNHEY, CDR2 SVGAGI. The CDR3 totals 16 residues. The CDR3 bases are TGTGCCAGCAGTTACGGGACAGTGACGAACACCGGGGAGCTGTTTTTT. It yields the protein CASSYGTVTNTGELFF.

The chain has TRBV15 and TRBJ2-3; D unresolved. V was cut by 1 base and J by 0 bases, with 14 bases left in between. The CDR3 has 17 residues. CDR1 is LNHNV, CDR2 YYDKDF, per germline (reference sequence). CDR3 protein: CATSRAPIPQSTDTQYF. As DNA, the CDR3 is TGTGCCACCAGCAGAGCCCCTATCCCCCAAAGCACAGATACGCAGTATTTT.

V usage is TRBV11-2 and J usage is TRBJ2-1, with 10 bases that match TRBD1. V lost 5 bases, J lost 13 bases, and 8 bases stayed unmatched. In germline, CDR1 is SGHAT, CDR2 FQNNGV. This CDR3 comprises 13 residues. Here the CDR3 reads CASSGTGEETQFF. DNA of the CDR3: TGTGCCAGCAGCGGGACAGGGGAAGAGACCCAGTTCTTC.

V gene TRBV6-5 combines with J gene TRBJ1-4; D gene ambiguous. Trimming stripped 2 bases from V and 0 bases from J, with 1 base between. The CDR3 is 13 amino acids. CDR1 and CDR2 from the germline V gene are MNHEY and SVGAGI. The CDR3 sequence: CASSYATNEKLFF. The CDR3 region has the DNA TGTGCCAGCAGTTACGCAACTAATGAAAAACTGTTTTTT.

This clonotype was counted a single time. The rearrangement joins TRBV6-2 or TRBV6-3 to TRBJ2-2; D is possibly TRBD1 or TRBD2 (5 bases each). V lost 2 bases and J lost 4, with 11 bases in between. CDR3 length: 15 residues. Germline values: CDR1 MNHEY, CDR2 SVGEGT. In DNA form, the CDR3 reads TGTGCCAGCAGTTACCGATGGGGGTCCACCGGGGAGCTGTTTTTT. Its protein product is CASSYRWGSTGELFF.

This rearrangement joins TRBV27 to TRBJ1-2; D is perhaps TRBD1 (5 bases). The CDR3 loop spans 15 amino acids. V gave up 5 bases and J gave up 8 bases, with 21 bases separating them. In germline, CDR1 is MNHEY, CDR2 SMNVEV (reference sequence). CDR3 in DNA: TGTGCCAGCAGTCCACATCGAGACAGTTCTTACGGCTACACCTTC. Translation: CASSPHRDSSYGYTF.

This chain links TRBV5-1 with TRBJ2-7; 10 bases align to TRBD1. Losses at the gene ends were 2 bases for V and 6 bases for J; bases not matched to a gene: 5. CDR1 and CDR2 from the germline V gene are SGHRS and YFSETQ. This CDR3 spans 14 amino acids. CDR3: CASSFKGTGAEQYF. The CDR3 region has the DNA TGCGCCAGCAGCTTTAAAGGGACAGGGGCCGAGCAGTACTTC.

The table lists this clonotype with many counts. The chain has TRBV4-3 and TRBJ2-6, with 11 bases that match TRBD1. The germline V gene encodes CDR1 LGHNA and CDR2 YSLEER. The V gene end was trimmed by 5 bases and the J gene end by 0 bases; junction bases not matched to a gene: 9. The CDR3 runs 19 residues. The CDR3 spells CASSSRTGGGSSGANVLTF. The DNA of the CDR3 is TGCGCCAGCAGCTCACGGACAGGGGGCGGTTCCTCTGGGGCCAACGTCCTGACTTTC.

This clonotype was seen more than once but under ten times. The chain joins TRBV2 to TRBJ2-1; 7 nucleotides match TRBD2. Germline CDR1 is SNHLY and CDR2 is FYNNEI. The CDR3 contains 15 residues. V was pared by 4 bases and J by 6 bases, with 9 bases of the junction left unmatched. CDR3 loop: CASSAQRGGSNEQFF. CDR3 DNA: TGTGCCAGCAGTGCCCAGCGGGGAGGAAGCAATGAGCAGTTCTTC.

The genes are TRBV20-1 and TRBJ1-2, with D perhaps TRBD1 (6 bases). Germline V gene sequence: CDR1 DFQATT, CDR2 SNEGSKA (reference sequence). The V end was cut by 3 bases, the J end by 5 bases, with 25 bases between. This CDR3 contains 17 residues. The CDR3 nucleotides are TGCAGTGCTAGGCCATCCCTCCATAGGGGGGTCTATTATGGCTACACCTTC. Its protein product is CSARPSLHRGVYYGYTF.

Remarks on this clonotype: This may be a read error, as it is one base from a much larger clone. The DNA for the CDR3 is TGTGCCAGCAGCCAAGCACGCGGGGATTACAATGAGCAGTTCTTC. Translating gives CASSQARGDYNEQFF. The genes are TRBV3-1 and TRBJ2-1; TRBD2 is a possible D gene (6 bases). From germline, CDR1 is LGHDT and CDR2 YNNKEL (reference sequence). This CDR3 region has 15 residues. The V end was cut by 1 base, the J end by 4 bases, with 11 bases between.

Regarding this clonotype: With a much larger clone just one base away, this may be a read error. This chain joins TRBV12-3 or TRBV12-4 and TRBJ2-1; the D is unclear. There are 13 residues in the CDR3. Trimming took off 3 bases at V and 6 bases at J, with 9 bases between the two ends. CDR3 nucleotide sequence: TGTGCCAGCAGTTTGAGGACGGTCAATGAGCAGTTCTTC. Amino acids: CASSLRTVNEQFF.

In DNA, the CDR3 is TGTGCCAGCAGCGCCCGAATGAGAGGGGGGGGCGAGCAGTTCTTC. The encoded protein is CASSARMRGGGEQFF. The chain has TRBV7-2 and TRBJ2-1; TRBD2 is a possible D gene (7 bases). V lost 5 bases to trimming and J lost 10 bases, with 21 bases between them. The CDR3 totals 15 residues. CDR1 is SGHTA, CDR2 FQGNSA, per germline.

This clonotype was found many times. V gene TRBV28 combines with J gene TRBJ2-7; possible D gene TRBD2, 6 bases. Between the trimmed V and J ends, which lost 8 bases and 4 bases, there was a span of 9 bases. Germline assignment: CDR1 MDHEN and CDR2 SYDVKM. The CDR3 length is 11 residues. The CDR3 reads CASRETYEQYF. In nucleotides, the CDR3 is TGTGCCAGCCGGGAGACTTACGAGCAGTACTTC.

The rearrangement joins TRBV11-3 to TRBJ2-7; the match to TRBD2 covers 10 bases. Germline V gene lookup returns CDR1 SGHNT and CDR2 YENEEA. The J segment lost 1 base and the V segment lost 5 bases, leaving 14 bases of the junction unmatched. This CDR3 is 18 amino acids long. The CDR3 DNA is TGTGCCAGCAGCCGGACTAGCGGTAAACTTCAAAGATCCTACGAGCAGTACTTC. Amino acid sequence: CASSRTSGKLQRSYEQYF.

V gene TRBV12-3 or TRBV12-4 combines with J gene TRBJ2-1, with 10 bases lining up with TRBD2. The CDR3 has 16 amino acids. J was trimmed by 10 bases and V by 6 bases; bases with no gene match: 15. The CDR3 loop is CASSSPLAGRISEQFF. CDR3 nucleotides: TGTGCCAGCAGCTCCCCACTAGCGGGAAGGATATCGGAGCAGTTCTTC.

This clonotype was picked up a small number of times. The J gene is TRBJ2-7, the V gene TRBV20-1; no clear D gene. CDR3 length: 13 amino acids. Between the trimmed V and J ends, which lost 3 bases and 3 bases, there was a span of 12 bases. Per germline, CDR1 DFQATT and CDR2 SNEGSKA (reference sequence). The CDR3 loop reads CSARYSQGYEQYF. As DNA, the CDR3 is TGCAGTGCTAGGTATTCACAAGGCTACGAGCAGTACTTC.

In nucleotides, the CDR3 is TGCAGCACCCGAAGCGGGATCTACGAGCAGTACTTC. Translation gives CSTRSGIYEQYF. The chain couples TRBV29-1 to TRBJ2-7; 7 bases agree with TRBD2. Germline V gives CDR1 SQVTM, CDR2 ANQGSEA. The length of the CDR3 is 12 residues. The ends lost 8 bases at V and 3 bases at J; junction bases unmatched: 7.

This clonotype was seen a handful of times. The V and J genes are TRBV7-2 and TRBJ2-3; maybe TRBD2 (5 bases). CDR1 is SGHTA, CDR2 FQGNSA, per germline. This CDR3 comprises 16 residues. V was pared by 0 bases and J by 4 bases, with 14 bases between. The CDR3 loop is CASSLAAALVPDTQYF. The DNA for the CDR3 is TGTGCCAGCAGCTTAGCAGCGGCCCTGGTCCCAGATACGCAGTATTTT.

This clonotype turned up a few times. This sequence joins TRBV7-2 and TRBJ1-3; 7 bases agree with TRBD1. This CDR3 region has 15 residues. In germline, CDR1 is SGHTA, CDR2 FQGNSA. J gave up 0 bases and V 6 bases, and 5 bases lay outside the gene matches. CDR3: CASSRDSRSGNTIYF. Here the CDR3 DNA reads TGTGCCAGCAGTCGGGACAGCCGCTCTGGAAACACCATATATTTT.

Of note for this clonotype: One end of the junction varies from germline; a read error may be responsible. V gene TRBV11-3 combines with J gene TRBJ2-6; the D gene is possibly TRBD1 (5 bases). Germline V gene sequence: CDR1 SGHNT, CDR2 YENEEA. The CDR3 is 14 amino acids. The chain's CDR3 is CASSPSAGANALTF. The DNA for the CDR3 is TGTGCCAGCAGCCCCTCGGCTGGGGCCAACGCCCTGACTTTC.

J is TRBJ2-2 and V is TRBV10-3, with a tentative D call TRBD2 (5 bases). Trimming shortened V by 6 bases and J by 3 bases, and 23 bases separated the two germline ends. This CDR3 has 18 residues. Per the germline V gene, CDR1 is ENHRY and CDR2 is SYGVKD. The CDR3 bases are TGTGCCATCAGCAGGCCACCCCCGCCGGGGAGCGACACCGGGGAGCTGTTTTTT. This translates into CAISRPPPPGSDTGELFF.

A remark on this clonotype: Given a much more abundant clone one base away, this may be a read error. The genes are TRBV18 and TRBJ2-1, with 10 bases that match TRBD2. The CDR3 is 15 amino acids. J gave up 7 bases and V 6 bases, and 9 bases lay outside the gene matches. Germline values: CDR1 KGHSH, CDR2 LQKENI. The CDR3 DNA reads as TGTGCCAGCTCCCCCCAACAAGCGGGAGGGAATGAGCAGTTCTTC. This translates into CASSPQQAGGNEQFF.

This clonotype was observed a few times. V is TRBV7-3 and J is TRBJ2-5, with unresolved D. V lost 1 base and J 1 base, leaving 10 bases between the germline ends. Germline V gene sequence: CDR1 SGHTA, CDR2 FQGTGA. This CDR3 is built from 15 residues. The CDR3 loop reads CASSLIGVGQETQYF. Here the CDR3 DNA reads TGTGCCAGCAGCTTAATTGGGGTCGGCCAAGAGACCCAGTACTTC. Together with reference TRBV7-3 and TRBJ2-5, the CDR3 gives the full variable domain: GAGVSQTPSNKVTEKGKYVELRCDPISGHTALYWYRQSLGQGPEFLIYFQGTGAADDSGLPNDRFFAVRPEGSVSTLKIQRTERGDSAVYLCASSLIGVGQETQYFGPGTRLLVL.

The rearrangement links TRBV29-1 to TRBJ2-2, with D possibly matching TRBD1 (5 bases). The germline CDR1 and CDR2 sequences are SQVTM and ANQGSEA. The CDR3 extends over 14 amino acids. The ends were cut back, 5 bases at V and 0 bases at J, with 10 bases in the middle. The CDR3 loop reads CSVSRATNTGELFF. The CDR3 DNA follows: TGCAGCGTTAGCAGGGCAACGAACACCGGGGAGCTGTTTTTT.

This chain links TRBV11-3 with TRBJ2-1; 12 positions match TRBD2. Losses at the gene ends were 5 bases for V and 3 bases for J; bases not matched to a gene: 5. CDR1 and CDR2 (germline): SGHNT, YENEEA. The CDR3 contains 16 residues. CDR3 residues: CASSPKLAGGYNEQFF. In DNA form, the CDR3 reads TGTGCCAGCAGCCCGAAACTAGCGGGAGGCTACAATGAGCAGTTCTTC.

The gene calls are TRBV5-1 and TRBJ2-2; no clear D gene. The CDR3 covers 14 residues. Germline V gene data show CDR1 as SGHRS and CDR2 as YFSETQ. V was shortened by 6 bases and J by 4 bases, with 13 bases between the two germline ends. CDR3 nucleotides: TGCGCCAGCAACCTCAGATCCAGCACCGGGGAGCTGTTTTTT. It specifies CASNLRSSTGELFF.

This clonotype was seen repeatedly, ten times or more. V usage is TRBV6-9 and J usage is TRBJ1-5; D not resolved. The CDR3 has 11 amino acids. V lost 7 bases and J lost 7, with 8 bases in between. Germline-derived CDR1 and CDR2 are MNHGY and SVAAGI. CDR3 in DNA: TGTGCCAGCATTGTTTTACAGCCCCAGCATTTT. Encoded protein: CASIVLQPQHF.